This T cell receptor beta chain was captured in a study of blood T cell repertoires in COVID-19. The germline CDR1 and CDR2 sequences are MRHNA and SNTAGT. V was shortened by 8 bases and J by 0 bases, with 13 bases between the two germline ends. The CDR3 is made up of 14 amino acids. The method was immunoSEQ multiplex PCR; TCRdb's version includes in-frame clones alone and lacks a portion of them. Of some 89,000 clones listed, approximately 79% are singletons. This clonotype originated in a man in his 70s with acute or convalescent COVID-19. The V and J genes are TRBV6-4 and TRBJ1-1; D is possibly TRBD1 (5 bases). Sample: peripheral blood. The CDR3 DNA reads as TGTGCCAGCTCTCCTGGAGGGGTGAACACTGAAGCTTTCTTT. This gives the protein CASSPGGVNTEAFF.